A single sample is the source of the 10 T cell receptor beta chains below, sequenced in a study of shared clonotypes between healthy human individuals. Assay used: immunoSEQ multiplex PCR; TCRdb lists only in-frame clones, some missing. The profile shows approximately 320,000 clones, around 87% of them singletons. The sample was memory CD8+ T cells sorted from blood. Specified subset: CD45RO+ cells pooled with CCR7-negative TemRA cells. All receptors come from a man between 18 and 29 years old in good health.

V usage is TRBV15 and J usage is TRBJ1-2; a weak D match, TRBD1 (6 bases). Trimming pared 1 base from V and 3 bases from J, leaving 12 bases between. CDR1 is LNHNV, CDR2 YYDKDF, per germline (reference sequence). The CDR3 runs to 15 residues. The DNA of the CDR3 is TGTGCCACCAGCAGAGGGGCAGGGGAGGACTATGGCTACACCTTC. It yields the protein CATSRGAGEDYGYTF.

The chain couples TRBV28 to TRBJ1-5, with D tentatively TRBD1 (5 bases). Germline V gives CDR1 MDHEN, CDR2 SYDVKM. This CDR3 region has 16 residues. V was trimmed by 1 base and J by 2 bases, leaving 12 bases between them. CDR3 in amino acids: CASSLLGGRGNQPQHF. The CDR3 DNA is TGTGCCAGCAGTTTATTGGGGGGGAGAGGCAATCAGCCCCAGCATTTT. The full variable domain, in which reference TRBV28 and TRBJ1-5 provide the parts outside the CDR3, is DVKVTQSSRYLVKRTGEKVFLECVQDMDHENMFWYRQDPGLGLRLIYFSYDVKMKEKGDIPEGYSVSREKKERFSLILESASTNQTSMYLCASSLLGGRGNQPQHFGDGTRLSIL.

The gene calls are TRBV7-8 and TRBJ1-5; possibly TRBD1 for D (6 bases). The CDR3 covers 16 residues. CDR1 and CDR2 (germline): SGHVS, FQNEAQ. V lost 5 bases and J lost 2, with 16 bases in between. CDR3 bases: TGTGCCAGCAGCGGAGAGGGGGGGACGGGCAATCAGCCCCAGCATTTT. Translated, it gives CASSGEGGTGNQPQHF.

V usage is TRBV10-3 and J usage is TRBJ1-6; 7 bases line up with TRBD1. With V trimmed by 3 bases and J by 10 bases, 6 bases remained unmatched. This CDR3 has 14 amino acids. The V gene's germline CDR1 is ENHRY and CDR2 SYGVKD. This CDR3 reads CAISDAGGESPLHF. CDR3 in DNA: TGTGCCATCAGTGACGCAGGGGGAGAATCACCCCTCCACTTT.

The chain combines TRBV10-1 with TRBJ2-1, with 9 bases lining up with TRBD1. The CDR3 totals 15 residues. Germline V gene lookup returns CDR1 WNHNN and CDR2 SYGVQD (reference sequence). V lost 3 bases, J lost 8 bases, and 8 bases stayed unmatched. CDR3 sequence: CASSDPGQGIDEQFF. The CDR3 DNA sequence: TGCGCCAGCAGTGATCCGGGACAGGGTATCGATGAGCAGTTCTTC.

The chain recombines TRBV4-1 with TRBJ1-3; D unclear. CDR1 is MGHRA and CDR2 is YSYEKL in the germline V gene. The CDR3 covers 13 residues. Deletions cut 6 bases from V and 0 bases from J, with 6 bases between. The CDR3 region is CASRVSSGNTIYF. Here the CDR3 DNA reads TGCGCCAGCAGGGTAAGCTCTGGAAACACCATATATTTT.

The table lists this clone with a count of one. This chain joins TRBV4-3 and TRBJ2-2, with D unresolved. CDR1 and CDR2 from the germline V gene are LGHNA and YSLEER. The V end was cut by 5 bases, the J end by 2 bases, with 18 bases between. This CDR3 comprises 17 residues. CDR3 loop: CASSGTWTAFNTGELFF. CDR3 bases: TGCGCCAGCAGCGGAACCTGGACGGCCTTTAACACCGGGGAGCTGTTTTTT.

In the case of this clone: The junction departs from the called germline gene at one end, perhaps through a read error. This chain connects TRBV7-7 to TRBJ2-7; D gene ambiguous. The CDR3 sequence is 15 residues long. CDR1 is SSHAT and CDR2 is FNYEAQ in the germline V gene (reference sequence). CDR3 sequence: CASSLAPGPLYEQYF. The DNA for the CDR3 is TGTGCTAGCAGCTTAGCCCCCGGGCCACTCTACGAGCAGTACTTC.

By share, this clone ranks as medium-sized. V is TRBV28 and J is TRBJ1-2; D is perhaps TRBD1 (6 bases). V lost 3 bases and J lost 1, with 15 bases in between. This CDR3 has 16 amino acids. CDR1 is MDHEN and CDR2 is SYDVKM in the germline V gene. The CDR3 region is CASSFTGGTINYGYTF. The CDR3 nucleotides are TGTGCCAGCAGTTTTACCGGGGGCACGATTAACTATGGCTACACCTTC.

Regarding this clone: The same CDR3 can be traced to other DNA sequences in this sample. V is TRBV4-1 and J is TRBJ2-7, with 8 bases lining up with TRBD2. The CDR3 loop spans 15 amino acids. Germline V gene data show CDR1 as MGHRA and CDR2 as YSYEKL. V shed 3 bases and J 3 bases; nucleotides not matched to a gene: 7. The chain's CDR3 is CASSQLTGTSYEQYF. The CDR3 coding sequence is TGCGCCAGCAGCCAGCTCACCGGGACTAGCTACGAGCAGTACTTC.